These T cell receptor beta chains were read from a single sample in a study of long-term antiretroviral therapy in people with HIV. Only in-frame clones appear in the TCRdb table, and some are missing; sequencing was by immunoSEQ multiplex PCR. The sample includes 15,000 to 20,000 clones, about 81% of them seen just once. This specimen was unsorted PBMCs, taken 0.1 years after starting antiretroviral therapy. These receptors came from a man between 18 and 29 years old with HIV. Each CDR3 is given with its conserved first and last residue. D genes are given only for firm matches. Clone size appears in some rows only: once, few, many, or a class for an expanded clone.

v_gene,j_gene,d_gene,abundance,CDR3aa,CDR3nt
TRBV4-2,TRBJ2-3,TRBD2,NA,CASSQDPVLATSTDTQYF,TGTGCCAGCAGCCAAGACCCGGTACTAGCGACTAGCACAGATACGCAGTATTTT
TRBV28,TRBJ1-3,NA,NA,CASSLPFSSGNTIYF,TGTGCCAGCAGTTTGCCTTTCAGCTCTGGAAACACCATATATTTT
TRBV6-6,TRBJ1-4,NA,NA,CASSFSRGIGEKLFF,TGTGCCAGCAGCTTCTCACGGGGGATTGGGGAAAAACTGTTTTTT
TRBV30,TRBJ1-1,TRBD1,NA,CAWSLGQGYTEAFF,TGTGCCTGGAGTTTGGGACAGGGGTACACTGAAGCTTTCTTT
TRBV27,TRBJ1-3,TRBD1,NA,CASSPYGRGRPGNTIYF,TGTGCCAGCAGTCCATACGGTAGGGGGCGCCCTGGAAACACCATATATTTT
TRBV9,TRBJ2-7,TRBD2,NA,CASSGPGLAGDYEQYF,TGTGCCAGCAGCGGTCCGGGACTAGCGGGAGACTACGAGCAGTACTTC
TRBV7-2,TRBJ2-7,NA,few,CASTPALVDYEQYF,TGTGCCAGCACCCCAGCCCTAGTGGACTACGAGCAGTACTTC
TRBV13,TRBJ2-5,NA,NA,CASSLLQETQYF,TGTGCCAGCAGCCTCCTACAAGAGACCCAGTACTTC
TRBV10-3,TRBJ2-1,NA,once,CAISERGSSYNEQFF,TGTGCCATCAGTGAACGGGGGAGCTCCTACAATGAGCAGTTCTTC
TRBV12-5,TRBJ2-2,NA,NA,CASGFTGTTGELFF,TGTGCTAGTGGTTTTACAGGGACCACCGGGGAGCTGTTTTTT
TRBV5-1,TRBJ2-3,NA,NA,CASSWTGTGRDRTDTQYF,TGCGCCAGCAGCTGGACAGGCACCGGGCGGGACCGCACAGATACGCAGTATTTT
TRBV7-2,TRBJ2-4,NA,NA,CASSPRTSLGGKNIQYF,TGTGCCAGCAGTCCGAGAACTAGCTTAGGAGGCAAAAACATTCAGTACTTC
TRBV11-3,TRBJ2-1,TRBD1,NA,CASSGNRGHEQFF,TGTGCCAGCAGCGGCAACAGGGGGCATGAGCAGTTCTTC
TRBV14,TRBJ1-6,NA,NA,CASSQADNSPLHF,TGTGCCAGCAGCCAAGCTGATAATTCACCCCTCCACTTT
TRBV15,TRBJ2-1,NA,NA,CATRASGMAEQFF,TGTGCCACCAGAGCTTCAGGGATGGCTGAGCAGTTCTTC
TRBV9,TRBJ2-3,NA,NA,CASSAFSVAGLIRGDTQYF,TGTGCCAGCAGCGCCTTTAGCGTCGCGGGATTGATCCGGGGAGATACGCAGTATTTT
TRBV14,TRBJ2-2,NA,NA,CASSQFTGELFF,TGTGCCAGCAGCCAATTCACCGGGGAGCTGTTTTTT
TRBV7-2,TRBJ1-4,NA,once,CASSWRGASTNEKLFF,TGTGCCAGCAGTTGGAGGGGGGCTTCAACTAATGAAAAACTGTTTTTT
TRBV19,TRBJ1-3,NA,NA,CASGYGNTIYF,TGTGCCTCAGGGTACGGAAACACCATATATTTT
TRBV29-1,TRBJ2-7,TRBD2,NA,CSVEDPGGGLYEQYF,TGCAGCGTTGAAGATCCCGGGGGGGGCCTCTACGAGCAGTACTTC
TRBV7-6,TRBJ2-5,NA,NA,CASSRVGAVGETQYF,TGTGCCAGCAGCCGTGTGGGAGCGGTGGGAGAGACCCAGTACTTC
TRBV29-1,TRBJ1-3,NA,NA,CSVDGGGGNTIYF,TGCAGCGTTGATGGAGGAGGCGGAAACACCATATATTTT
TRBV5-8,TRBJ2-7,NA,NA,CASSFSSEGAYEQYF,TGTGCCAGCAGCTTTAGTTCGGAGGGGGCTTACGAGCAGTACTTC
TRBV6-1,TRBJ2-2,NA,NA,CASFRGEETGELFF,TGTGCCAGCTTCCGGGGAGAGGAGACCGGGGAGCTGTTTTTT
TRBV29-1,TRBJ1-1,NA,few,CSALEPGDRAFF,TGCAGCGCCCTCGAACCAGGGGATCGGGCTTTCTTT
TRBV19,TRBJ1-5,NA,NA,CASSIIVASNQPQHF,TGTGCCAGTAGTATCATCGTAGCCTCGAATCAGCCCCAGCATTTT
TRBV18,TRBJ1-4,TRBD1,NA,CASSSGQGNEKLFF,TGTGCCAGCTCGTCGGGACAGGGTAACGAAAAACTGTTTTTT
TRBV5-3,TRBJ2-3,NA,NA,CARNTDTQYF,TGTGCCAGAAACACAGATACGCAGTATTTT
TRBV6-6,TRBJ1-2,NA,NA,CASSYSYPARYTF,TGTGCCAGCAGTTACTCGTATCCCGCCCGCTACACCTTC
TRBV19,TRBJ2-3,NA,NA,CASSNLHGASSTDTQYF,TGTGCCAGTAGTAATCTCCACGGTGCTTCTAGCACAGATACGCAGTATTTT
TRBV7-2,TRBJ1-2,NA,NA,CASSLGETVYGYTF,TGTGCCAGCAGCTTAGGAGAGACAGTCTATGGCTACACCTTC
TRBV7-2,TRBJ2-2,TRBD1,NA,CASSLAGQGHGELFF,TGTGCCAGCAGCTTAGCGGGACAGGGGCACGGGGAGCTGTTTTTT
TRBV7-3,TRBJ1-1,NA,NA,CASSSFRAPFLNTEAFF,TGTGCCAGCAGCTCCTTCAGGGCCCCCTTCCTTAACACTGAAGCTTTCTTT
TRBV28,TRBJ1-1,NA,NA,CASTLLRDTEAFF,TGTGCCAGCACCTTGCTGAGGGACACTGAAGCTTTCTTT
TRBV6-5,TRBJ2-7,TRBD1,NA,CASRHTGANEQYF,TGTGCCAGCAGACACACAGGGGCCAACGAGCAGTACTTC
TRBV2,TRBJ2-7,TRBD2,NA,CASGDSGGAYEQYF,TGTGCGAGCGGGGATAGCGGGGGGGCCTACGAGCAGTACTTC
TRBV6-1,TRBJ1-3,NA,NA,CAVELNTIYF,TGTGCCGTAGAGTTAAACACCATATATTTT
TRBV9,TRBJ1-5,NA,NA,CASSGTGNQPQHF,TGTGCCAGCAGCGGCACGGGGAATCAGCCCCAGCATTTT
TRBV7-9,TRBJ2-6,NA,NA,CASSSGYSGANVLTF,TGTGCCAGCAGCTCAGGGTACTCTGGGGCCAACGTCCTGACTTTC
TRBV5-5,TRBJ2-1,TRBD1,NA,CASSTGQGWNNEQFF,TGTGCCAGCAGCACCGGACAGGGTTGGAACAATGAGCAGTTCTTC
TRBV5-1,TRBJ2-5,NA,NA,CASSLNNPWQETQYF,TGCGCCAGCAGCTTGAATAACCCGTGGCAAGAGACCCAGTACTTC
TRBV2,TRBJ2-1,TRBD2,NA,CASTLAGTKQFF,TGTGCCAGCACCTTAGCGGGGACGAAGCAGTTCTTC
TRBV10-3,TRBJ1-5,TRBD1,NA,CAIRAGTGNIQPQHF,TGTGCCATCAGGGCCGGGACAGGGAATATACAGCCCCAGCATTTT
TRBV5-1,TRBJ1-2,NA,NA,CASSSDDRAHGPYGYTF,TGCGCCAGCAGCTCGGATGACCGGGCCCATGGTCCTTATGGCTACACCTTC
TRBV14,TRBJ2-2,NA,NA,CASSHYPRPTGELFF,TGTGCCAGCAGCCATTATCCAAGGCCCACCGGGGAGCTGTTTTTT
TRBV28,TRBJ1-5,NA,NA,CASSLSGGHFGDSNQPQHF,TGTGCCAGCAGTTTATCGGGAGGTCACTTCGGGGATAGCAATCAGCCCCAGCATTTT
TRBV6-6,TRBJ2-2,NA,NA,CASTPEPNTGELFF,TGTGCCAGCACCCCGGAGCCGAACACCGGGGAGCTGTTTTTT
TRBV13,TRBJ1-3,NA,NA,CASSFFGSGNTIYF,TGTGCCAGCAGCTTTTTCGGGTCTGGAAACACCATATATTTT
TRBV11-2,TRBJ2-3,TRBD2,NA,CASSLGWTSGGSWTDTQYF,TGTGCCAGCAGCTTAGGCTGGACTAGCGGGGGGAGTTGGACAGATACGCAGTATTTT
TRBV19,TRBJ2-2,NA,NA,CASSVWPKNTGELFF,TGTGCCAGTAGTGTATGGCCTAAGAACACCGGGGAGCTGTTTTTT
TRBV4-2,TRBJ2-7,NA,NA,CASSQASESEQYF,TGTGCCAGCAGCCAGGCTAGCGAGTCCGAGCAGTACTTC
TRBV19,TRBJ1-1,NA,NA,CASSVRDTEAFF,TGTGCCAGTAGTGTCCGGGACACTGAAGCTTTCTTT
TRBV27,TRBJ1-1,NA,NA,CASSFNIKMNTEAFF,TGTGCCAGCAGCTTTAATATTAAGATGAACACTGAAGCTTTCTTT